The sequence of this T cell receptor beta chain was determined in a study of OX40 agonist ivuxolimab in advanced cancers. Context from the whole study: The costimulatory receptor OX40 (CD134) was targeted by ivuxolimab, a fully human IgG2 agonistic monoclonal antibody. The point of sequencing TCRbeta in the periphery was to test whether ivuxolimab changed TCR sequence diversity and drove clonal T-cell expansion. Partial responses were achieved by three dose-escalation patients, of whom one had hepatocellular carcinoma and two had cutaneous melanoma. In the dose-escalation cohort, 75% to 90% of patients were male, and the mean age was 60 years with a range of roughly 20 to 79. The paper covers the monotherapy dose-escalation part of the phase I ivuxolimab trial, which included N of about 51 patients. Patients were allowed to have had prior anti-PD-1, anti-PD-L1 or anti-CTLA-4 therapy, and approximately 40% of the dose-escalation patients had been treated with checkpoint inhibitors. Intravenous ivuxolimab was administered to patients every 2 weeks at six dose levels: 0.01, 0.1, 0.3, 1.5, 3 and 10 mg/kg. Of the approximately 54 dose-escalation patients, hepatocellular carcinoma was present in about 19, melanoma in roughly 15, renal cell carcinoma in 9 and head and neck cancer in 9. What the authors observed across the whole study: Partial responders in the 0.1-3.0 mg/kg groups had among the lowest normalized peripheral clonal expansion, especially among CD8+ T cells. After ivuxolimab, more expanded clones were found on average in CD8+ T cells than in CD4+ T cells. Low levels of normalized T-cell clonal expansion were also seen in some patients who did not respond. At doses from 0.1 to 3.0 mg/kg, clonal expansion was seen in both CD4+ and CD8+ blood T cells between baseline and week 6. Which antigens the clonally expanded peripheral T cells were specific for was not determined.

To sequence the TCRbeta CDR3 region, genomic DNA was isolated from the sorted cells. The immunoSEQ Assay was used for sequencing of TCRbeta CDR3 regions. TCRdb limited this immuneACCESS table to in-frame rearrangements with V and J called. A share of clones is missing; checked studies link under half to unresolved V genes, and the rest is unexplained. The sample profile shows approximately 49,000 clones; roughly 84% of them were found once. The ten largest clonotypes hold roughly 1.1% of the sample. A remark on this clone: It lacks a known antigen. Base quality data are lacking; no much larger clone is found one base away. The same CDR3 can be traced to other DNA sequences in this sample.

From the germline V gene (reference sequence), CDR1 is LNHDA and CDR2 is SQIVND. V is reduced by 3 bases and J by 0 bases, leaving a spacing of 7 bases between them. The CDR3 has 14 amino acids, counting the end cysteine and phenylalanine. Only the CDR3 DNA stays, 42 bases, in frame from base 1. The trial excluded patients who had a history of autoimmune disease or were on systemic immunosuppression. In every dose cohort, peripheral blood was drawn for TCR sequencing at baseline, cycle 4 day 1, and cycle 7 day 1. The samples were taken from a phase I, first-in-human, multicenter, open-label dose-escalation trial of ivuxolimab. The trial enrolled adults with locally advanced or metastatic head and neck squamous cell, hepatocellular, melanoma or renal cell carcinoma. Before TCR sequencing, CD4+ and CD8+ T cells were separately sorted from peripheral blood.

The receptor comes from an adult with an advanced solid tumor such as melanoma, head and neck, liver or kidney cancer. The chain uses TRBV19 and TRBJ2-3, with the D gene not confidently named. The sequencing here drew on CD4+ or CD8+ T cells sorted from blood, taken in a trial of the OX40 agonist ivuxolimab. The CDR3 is CASSIQPSTDTQYF. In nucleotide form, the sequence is TGTGCCAGTAGTATTCAACCCAGCACAGATACGCAGTATTTT.